Listed here is a single T cell receptor beta chain. Antigen specificity is unknown. Vbeta (60) and Jbeta (13) primers were used in the PCR. Produced via immunoSEQ multiplex PCR; TCRdb's table is partial and in-frame only. The sample consists of about 120,000 clones, 80% to 90% of them appearing once. V lost 3 bases, J lost 13 bases, and 13 bases lay in between. The germline gives CDR1 SGDLS, CDR2 YYNGEE. CDR3 length equals 11 residues. The sample belongs to a study of cytomegalovirus exposure and HLA in healthy donors. Study in general: A prior study identified just under 120 million unique TCR beta sequences from about 179 million T cells.

Findings and caveats of the study: Later on, an analysis tied under 20,000 TCR beta sequences to HLA alleles at 0.05 false discovery rate. Most TCR beta V segments were productive about 87% or about 30% of the time in an earlier analysis.

Sequencing used PBMCs. The J gene is TRBJ1-2, the V gene TRBV9; possibly TRBD1 for D (6 bases). The origin of this receptor is a man aged 35 to 55 in good health and CMV-seronegative. The CDR3: CASSEGDLVTF. CDR3 sequence (DNA): TGTGCCAGCAGCGAGGGGGACCTTGTCACCTTC.